These 30 T cell receptor beta chains were sequenced from one sample in a study of blood T cell repertoires in COVID-19. TCRdb's table, derived via immunoSEQ multiplex PCR, lists solely in-frame clones and lacks some. In the table there are more than 95,000 clones, approximately 80% of which are singletons. The sequencing sample was made of peripheral blood. The receptors were sampled from a woman in her seventies with acute or convalescent COVID-19.

The chain links TRBV12-3 or TRBV12-4 to TRBJ1-5; maybe TRBD1 (6 bases). V was pared by 3 bases and J by 5 bases, with 8 bases between. The CDR3 contains 13 residues. The CDR3 is CASSLYRDQPQHF. Here the CDR3 DNA reads TGTGCCAGCAGTTTGTACAGGGATCAGCCCCAGCATTTT.

A few counts support this clone. This chain joins TRBV4-1 and TRBJ1-1; perhaps TRBD1 as D (6 bases). V dropped 1 base and J dropped 1 base, with 7 bases sitting between them. There are 14 residues in the CDR3. The germline CDR1 and CDR2 sequences are MGHRA and YSYEKL. The CDR3, as DNA: TGCGCCAGCAGCCAAGCGGGACAGAACACTGAAGCTTTCTTT. The encoded protein is CASSQAGQNTEAFF.

The chain employs TRBV10-3 and TRBJ2-5, with TRBD1 identical over 9 bases. Germline loops: CDR1 ENHRY, CDR2 SYGVKD. CDR3 length: 16 residues. Trimming cost V 0 bases and J 4 bases; bases outside gene matches: 6. The CDR3 loop reads CAISESTGGLGETQYF. The CDR3 DNA reads as TGTGCCATCAGTGAGTCGACAGGGGGTCTGGGAGAGACCCAGTACTTC.

This chain joins TRBV6-6 and TRBJ2-7; D remains unclear. Trimming left V 6 bases short and J 5 bases short, with 8 bases between. Germline V gene data show CDR1 as MNHNY and CDR2 as SVGAGI (reference sequence). The CDR3 is 11 residues long. CDR3 in amino acids: CASSSLDEQYF. CDR3 coding DNA: TGTGCCAGCAGCTCCCTTGACGAGCAGTACTTC.

This clone was counted a few times. The rearrangement uses TRBV7-9 and TRBJ2-5, with D perhaps matching TRBD1 (5 bases). This CDR3 has 13 residues. Germline lookup yields CDR1 SEHNR and CDR2 FQNEAQ (reference sequence). With 3 bases removed from V and 4 bases from J, the gap between germline ends came to 9 bases. CDR3 sequence (DNA): TGTGCCAGCAGCTTGGACACAGGAGAGACCCAGTACTTC. The encoded protein is CASSLDTGETQYF.

The chain joins TRBV6-5 to TRBJ1-5; tentatively, D is TRBD1 (6 bases). In germline, CDR1 is MNHEY, CDR2 SVGAGI. V lost 6 bases and J lost 2, with 11 bases in between. The CDR3 contains 14 residues. This CDR3 reads CASSYGGRNQPQHF. CDR3 DNA: TGTGCCAGCAGCTACGGGGGCCGCAATCAGCCCCAGCATTTT.

This chain links TRBV29-1 with TRBJ1-2; TRBD1 matches 8 bases. The CDR3 contains 14 residues. Germline assignment: CDR1 SQVTM and CDR2 ANQGSEA. J was trimmed by 5 bases and V by 4 bases; bases with no gene match: 9. CDR3 protein: CSVANLQGGYGYTF. The CDR3 coding sequence is TGCAGCGTTGCCAATCTACAGGGGGGGTATGGCTACACCTTC.

The chain recombines TRBV3-1 (or the pseudogene TRBV3-2) with TRBJ1-1; 10 bases match TRBD1. With V trimmed by 4 bases and J by 3 bases, 8 bases remained unmatched. Germline V gene lookup returns CDR1 LGHDT and CDR2 YNNKEL (reference sequence). CDR3 length: 16 residues. This CDR3 is CASSPRVGQGYTEAFF. The CDR3 DNA reads TGTGCCAGCAGCCCCCGGGTGGGACAGGGGTACACTGAAGCTTTCTTT.

The chain carries TRBV7-9 and TRBJ1-1, with D uncertain. V lost 2 bases and J 8 bases, leaving 12 bases between the germline ends. CDR1 is SEHNR and CDR2 is FQNEAQ in the germline V gene (reference sequence). This CDR3 is 13 amino acids long. The CDR3 reads CASSLNSLQEAFF. Written as DNA, the CDR3 is TGTGCCAGCAGCTTAAATAGTCTTCAAGAAGCTTTCTTT. The variable domain in full, with the rest retrieved from reference TRBV7-9 and TRBJ1-1, is DTGVSQNPRHKITKRGQNVTFRCDPISEHNRLYWYRQTLGQGPEFLTYFQNEAQLEKSRLLSDRFSAERPKGSFSTLEIQRTEQGDSAMYLCASSLNSLQEAFFGQGTRLTVV.

This chain joins TRBV30 and TRBJ2-1, with TRBD2 matching over 9 bases. CDR1 is GTSNPN and CDR2 is SVGIG in the germline V gene (reference sequence). The CDR3 runs to 14 residues. V was clipped by 4 bases and J by 0 bases; unmatched bases: 1. CDR3 sequence reads: CAWNSGSSYNEQFF. The CDR3 nucleotides read TGTGCCTGGAATAGCGGGAGCTCCTACAATGAGCAGTTCTTC.

The chain carries TRBV9 and TRBJ1-1; D uncertain. From germline, CDR1 is SGDLS and CDR2 YYNGEE. The CDR3 has 13 amino acids. Trimming removed 4 bases at V and 5 bases at J, with 12 bases between. In DNA, the CDR3 is TGTGCCAGCAGCCCGGAGGCATGGACTGAAGCTTTCTTT. It yields the protein CASSPEAWTEAFF.

This clone was counted between two and nine times. The V gene is TRBV30, the J gene TRBJ1-6; 8 bases line up with TRBD1. Germline-derived CDR1 and CDR2 are GTSNPN and SVGIG (reference sequence). The J segment lost 0 bases and the V segment lost 5 bases, leaving 0 bases of the junction unmatched. The CDR3 runs 14 residues. CDR3 amino acids: CAWGTGSYNSPLHF. The CDR3 DNA sequence: TGTGCCTGGGGGACAGGCTCCTATAATTCACCCCTCCACTTT. Supplemented by reference TRBV30 and TRBJ1-6, the full variable domain reads SQTIHQWPATLVQPVGSPLSLECTVEGTSNPNLYWYRQAAGRGLQLLFYSVGIGQISSEVPQNLSASRPQDRQFILSSKKLLLSDSGFYLCAWGTGSYNSPLHFGNGTRLTVT.

The CDR3 bases are TGCGCCAGCAGCCAAGATGGAGGGGTAGCCTACGAGCAGTACTTC. Translation: CASSQDGGVAYEQYF. This chain connects TRBV4-3 to TRBJ2-7; the D gene is possibly TRBD2 (6 bases). The length of the CDR3 is 15 residues. Per the germline V gene, CDR1 is LGHNA and CDR2 is YSLEER. The V end lost 0 bases, the J end lost 2 bases, and 11 bases lay between the germline ends.

The chain uses TRBV6-5 and TRBJ2-1; 11 positions match TRBD2. Germline V lookup: CDR1 MNHEY, CDR2 SVGAGI. There are 12 residues in the CDR3. V gave up 8 bases and J gave up 7 bases; unmatched junction bases: 1. The CDR3 loop is CASRLAGNEQFF. CDR3 sequence (DNA): TGTGCCAGCCGACTAGCGGGGAATGAGCAGTTCTTC.

The V gene is TRBV3-1 (or the pseudogene TRBV3-2), the J gene TRBJ1-2, with 7 bases identical to TRBD1. Germline V gives CDR1 LGHDT, CDR2 YNNKEL (reference sequence). The J segment lost 4 bases and the V segment lost 4 bases, leaving 3 bases of the junction unmatched. This CDR3 has 13 amino acids. CDR3 loop: CASSLRDSYGYTF. The CDR3 coding sequence is TGTGCCAGCAGCCTGCGGGACAGCTATGGCTACACCTTC.

The rearrangement uses TRBV5-1 and TRBJ1-2; D is perhaps TRBD1 (6 bases). CDR3 size: 15 residues. Germline V gene sequence: CDR1 SGHRS, CDR2 YFSETQ. Trimming left V 3 bases short and J 5 bases short, with 17 bases between. The CDR3: CASSYAPGRGYGYTF. CDR3 DNA: TGCGCCAGCAGCTATGCGCCCGGCAGGGGATATGGCTACACCTTC. Together with reference TRBV5-1 and TRBJ1-2, the CDR3 gives the full variable domain: KAGVTQTPRYLIKTRGQQVTLSCSPISGHRSVSWYQQTPGQGLQFLFEYFSETQRNKGNFPGRFSGRQFSNSRSEMNVSTLELGDSALYLCASSYAPGRGYGYTFGSGTRLTVV.

The chain joins TRBV5-1 to TRBJ2-5; 10 bases match TRBD1. This CDR3 has 16 amino acids. Germline V gene data show CDR1 as SGHRS and CDR2 as YFSETQ. V was clipped by 0 bases and J by 2 bases; unmatched bases: 4. For the CDR3, the DNA is TGCGCCAGCAGCTTGGCCGGGACAGGGGTTCAAGAGACCCAGTACTTC. It is translated as CASSLAGTGVQETQYF.

J is TRBJ2-7 and V is TRBV30; D might be TRBD2 (6 bases). CDR1 and CDR2 (germline): GTSNPN, SVGIG (reference sequence). V dropped 5 bases and J dropped 4 bases, with 15 bases sitting between them. This CDR3 comprises 13 residues. DNA for the CDR3: TGTGCCTGGCAAATAGCGGCACTTTACGAGCAGTACTTC. This codes for CAWQIAALYEQYF.

The gene calls are TRBV9 and TRBJ2-3; perhaps TRBD2 as D (5 bases). From germline, CDR1 is SGDLS and CDR2 YYNGEE. The CDR3 runs to 15 residues. Trimming pared 4 bases from V and 1 base from J, leaving 13 bases between. As DNA, the CDR3 is TGTGCCAGCAGCCCCTGGGGAGCTCGCACAGATACGCAGTATTTT. Its protein is CASSPWGARTDTQYF.

V usage is TRBV28 and J usage is TRBJ1-2, with 8 bases lining up with TRBD1. Unmatched junction bases numbered 10, after V lost 2 bases and J lost 8 bases. The germline CDR1 and CDR2 sequences are MDHEN and SYDVKM. CDR3 length equals 15 residues. CDR3 nucleotide sequence: TGTGCCAGCAGTTTAGGTGGACAGGGCTGGTGGGGCTACACCTTC. Translation: CASSLGGQGWWGYTF.

This clone was counted a single time. The rearrangement links TRBV25-1 to TRBJ2-7; 10 positions match TRBD1. Germline V gene lookup returns CDR1 MGHDK and CDR2 SYGVNS. The CDR3 is made up of 14 amino acids. J gave up 3 bases and V 3 bases, and 2 bases lay outside the gene matches. The CDR3 DNA is TGTGCCAGCAGTGATAGGACAGGGGGCTACGAGCAGTACTTC. Its translation: CASSDRTGGYEQYF.

The rearrangement uses TRBV6-2 or TRBV6-3 and TRBJ2-1; 12 nucleotides align to TRBD2. The ends lost 2 bases at V and 4 bases at J; junction bases unmatched: 3. The length of the CDR3 is 16 residues. Per germline, CDR1 MNHEY and CDR2 SVGEGT. The CDR3: CASSYASGRAYNEQFF. The CDR3 nucleotides read TGTGCCAGCAGTTACGCTAGCGGGAGGGCGTACAATGAGCAGTTCTTC.

This chain links TRBV5-8 with TRBJ2-1, with a tentative D call TRBD2 (7 bases). There are 15 residues in the CDR3. Between the trimmed V and J ends, which lost 0 bases and 7 bases, there was a span of 14 bases. Looked up from germline, CDR1 is SGHTS and CDR2 is YDEGEE. The CDR3 nucleotides read TGTGCCAGCAGCTTGGGGCTGGGAGGGGGGAATGAGCAGTTCTTC. Translated, it gives CASSLGLGGGNEQFF. The full variable domain, rest sourced from reference TRBV5-8 and TRBJ2-1, is EAGVTQSPTHLIKTRGQQATLRCSPISGHTSVYWYQQALGLGLQFLLWYDEGEERNRGNFPPRFSGRQFPNYSSELNVNALELEDSALYLCASSLGLGGGNEQFFGPGTRLTVL.

In its sample, this clone was seen once. The chain combines TRBV27 with TRBJ1-1, with TRBD1 identical over 8 bases. V lost 6 bases to trimming and J lost 1 base; unmatched junction nucleotides: 4. CDR3 length: 14 residues. In germline, CDR1 is MNHEY, CDR2 SMNVEV (reference sequence). The DNA for the CDR3 is TGTGCCAGCAGGCGGACAGGGCGGAACACTGAAGCTTTCTTT. As protein: CASRRTGRNTEAFF.

This clone turned up a few times. The rearrangement uses TRBV5-4 and TRBJ1-1; unclear D gene. Trimming shortened V by 4 bases and J by 1 base, and 8 bases separated the two germline ends. There are 13 residues in the CDR3. Germline CDR1 is SGHNT and CDR2 is YYREEE (reference sequence). CDR3 DNA sequence: TGTGCCAGCAGCCCCTCAGGGAACACTGAAGCTTTCTTT. It codes for CASSPSGNTEAFF.

This chain joins TRBV3-1 (or the pseudogene TRBV3-2) and TRBJ2-1; a possible D gene is TRBD1 (5 bases). Trimming removed 4 bases from V and 14 bases from J, with 18 bases in between. Per the germline V gene, CDR1 is LGHDT and CDR2 is YNNKEL (reference sequence). CDR3 length equals 13 residues. The DNA of the CDR3 is TGTGCCAGCAGCCCAACCCGTAGGGGATCGAAGTTCTTC. Protein product: CASSPTRRGSKFF.

The V and J genes are TRBV6-5 and TRBJ2-7; 11 nucleotides match TRBD1. Germline CDR1 is MNHEY and CDR2 is SVGAGI. This CDR3 contains 12 residues. The trim removed 6 bases at V and 6 bases at J, leaving 1 base unmatched. CDR3 region: CASSGTGGEQYF. CDR3 nucleotide sequence: TGTGCCAGCAGCGGGACAGGGGGCGAGCAGTACTTC.

The chain joins TRBV30 to TRBJ1-1, with TRBD1 matching 7 bases. There are 12 residues in the CDR3. J lost 7 bases, V lost 2 bases, and 4 bases had no gene match. The germline CDR1 and CDR2 sequences are GTSNPN and SVGIG (reference sequence). The CDR3 coding sequence is TGTGCCTGGAGTACCCAGGGGGTTGAAGCTTTCTTT. It codes for CAWSTQGVEAFF.

The chain carries TRBV5-1 and TRBJ2-7; 10 bases agree with TRBD1. CDR1 is SGHRS and CDR2 is YFSETQ in the germline V gene. The V gene end was trimmed by 2 bases and the J gene end by 5 bases; junction bases not matched to a gene: 4. The length of the CDR3 is 14 residues. The CDR3 DNA reads as TGCGCCAGCAGCTTCGGGACAGGGGTGAACGAGCAGTACTTC. Translation: CASSFGTGVNEQYF.

The chain joins TRBV6-1 to TRBJ1-5, with D unresolved. This CDR3 comprises 14 residues. V gave up 5 bases and J gave up 0 bases, with 8 bases separating them. Germline V CDR1 and CDR2: MNHNS, SASEGT. CDR3 DNA: TGTGCCAGCAGTTCCTTATATAGCAATCAGCCCCAGCATTTT. This translates into CASSSLYSNQPQHF.